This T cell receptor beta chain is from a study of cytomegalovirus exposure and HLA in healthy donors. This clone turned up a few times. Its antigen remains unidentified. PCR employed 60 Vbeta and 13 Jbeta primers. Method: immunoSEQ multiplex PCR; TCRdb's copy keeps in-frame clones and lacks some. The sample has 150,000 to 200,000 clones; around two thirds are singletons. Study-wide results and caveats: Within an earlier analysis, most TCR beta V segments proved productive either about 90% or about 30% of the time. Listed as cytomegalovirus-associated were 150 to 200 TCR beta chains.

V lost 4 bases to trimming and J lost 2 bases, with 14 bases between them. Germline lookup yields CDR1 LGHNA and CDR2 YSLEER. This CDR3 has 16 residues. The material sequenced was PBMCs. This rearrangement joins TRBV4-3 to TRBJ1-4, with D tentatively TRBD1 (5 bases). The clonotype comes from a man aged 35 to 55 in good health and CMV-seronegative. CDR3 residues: CASSLGEASTNEKLFF. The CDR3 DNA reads TGCGCCAGCAGCCTGGGGGAGGCTTCGACTAATGAAAAACTGTTTTTT.